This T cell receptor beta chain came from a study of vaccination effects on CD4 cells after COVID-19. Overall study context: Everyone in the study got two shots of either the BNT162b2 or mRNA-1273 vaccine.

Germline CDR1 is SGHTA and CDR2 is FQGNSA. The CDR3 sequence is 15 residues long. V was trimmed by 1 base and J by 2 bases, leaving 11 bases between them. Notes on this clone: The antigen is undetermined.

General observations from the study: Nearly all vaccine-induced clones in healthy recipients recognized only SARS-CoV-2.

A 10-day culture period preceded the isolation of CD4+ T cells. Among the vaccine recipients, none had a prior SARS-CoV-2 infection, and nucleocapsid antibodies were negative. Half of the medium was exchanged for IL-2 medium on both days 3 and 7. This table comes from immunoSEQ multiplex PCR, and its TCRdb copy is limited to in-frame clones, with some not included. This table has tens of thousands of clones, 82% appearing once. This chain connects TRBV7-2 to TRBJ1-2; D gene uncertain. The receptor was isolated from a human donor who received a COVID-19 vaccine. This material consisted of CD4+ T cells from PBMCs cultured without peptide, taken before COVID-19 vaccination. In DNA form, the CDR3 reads TGTGCCAGCAGCTTAGACCCAGGCAACAACTATGGCTACACCTTC. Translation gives CASSLDPGNNYGYTF.